Listed below are T cell receptor beta chains from one sample, sequenced in a study of shared clonotypes between healthy human individuals. Data came from immunoSEQ multiplex PCR; TCRdb stores just in-frame clones and leaves some out. Of about 640,000 clones in the sample, 72% are singletons; the top ten hold about 1.7%. The sample was memory CD4+ T cells sorted from blood. Receptor source: a woman aged 25 to 39 in good health. CDR3s include the opening cysteine and the closing phenylalanine or tryptophan. Each record gives: J gene, V gene, clone size, D gene, CDR3 DNA, CDR3 protein. The D gene is left open where the match is weak. Clone size appears in some rows only: once, few, many, or a class for an expanded clone.

j_gene: TRBJ1-4; v_gene: TRBV28; abundance: few; d_gene: TRBD1; CDR3nt: TGTGCCAGCAGCCAAACAGGGGGAGGTGAAAAACTGTTTTTT; CDR3aa: CASSQTGGGEKLFF
j_gene: TRBJ2-7; v_gene: TRBV27; abundance: -; d_gene: -; CDR3nt: TGTGCCAGCCGGTTCCGGGGGGACATAGCCTACGAGCAGTACTTC; CDR3aa: CASRFRGDIAYEQYF
j_gene: TRBJ2-1; v_gene: TRBV19; abundance: -; d_gene: -; CDR3nt: TGTGCCAGTAGTATGTGGAGCCCGCCCGACAATGAGCAGTTCTTC; CDR3aa: CASSMWSPPDNEQFF
j_gene: TRBJ2-3; v_gene: TRBV7-9; abundance: -; d_gene: TRBD1; CDR3nt: TGTGCCAGCAGCCGTTCCCAGGGGGCAGGTACAGATACGCAGTATTTT; CDR3aa: CASSRSQGAGTDTQYF
j_gene: TRBJ2-3; v_gene: TRBV11-2; abundance: -; d_gene: TRBD2; CDR3nt: TGTGCCAGCTCCAACCTGGGGGCGGGGGGGCAGTATTTT; CDR3aa: CASSNLGAGGQYF
j_gene: TRBJ2-5; v_gene: TRBV28; abundance: few; d_gene: TRBD1; CDR3nt: TGTGCCAGCAGTAGACCTTCAGGGGGCGCGTTGGAGACCCAGTACTTC; CDR3aa: CASSRPSGGALETQYF
j_gene: TRBJ2-3; v_gene: TRBV19; abundance: few; d_gene: TRBD1; CDR3nt: TGTGCTACAGGGGAGAACACAGATACGCAGTATTTT; CDR3aa: CATGENTDTQYF
j_gene: TRBJ2-7; v_gene: TRBV4-1; abundance: -; d_gene: TRBD2; CDR3nt: TGCGCCAGCAGCCAACCTACTAGCGGGAGGGGCTACGAGCAGTACTTC; CDR3aa: CASSQPTSGRGYEQYF
j_gene: TRBJ1-1; v_gene: TRBV4-1; abundance: few; d_gene: TRBD1; CDR3nt: TGCGCCAGTTCACAGGGGATCGTGAACACTGAAGCTTTCTTT; CDR3aa: CASSQGIVNTEAFF
j_gene: TRBJ1-1; v_gene: TRBV6-1; abundance: -; d_gene: TRBD1; CDR3nt: TGTGCCAGCAGTGAAGTCCGGGACAGACCTGCTTTCTTT; CDR3aa: CASSEVRDRPAFF
j_gene: TRBJ1-2; v_gene: TRBV30; abundance: -; d_gene: -; CDR3nt: TGTGCCTGTTGGGGGCGCATGGGCTATGGCTACACCTTC; CDR3aa: CACWGRMGYGYTF
j_gene: TRBJ2-7; v_gene: TRBV27; abundance: few; d_gene: TRBD1; CDR3nt: TGTGCCACACGACCCGGGACAGGGTCGGGCGAGCAGTACTTC; CDR3aa: CATRPGTGSGEQYF
j_gene: TRBJ2-5; v_gene: TRBV30; abundance: -; d_gene: -; CDR3nt: TGTGCCTCTACTCTGGGGTCTCGGGAGACCCAGTACTTC; CDR3aa: CASTLGSRETQYF
j_gene: TRBJ2-7; v_gene: TRBV28; abundance: once; d_gene: -; CDR3nt: TGTGCCAGCAATCTCCCGGGTTCCAGAGAGCAGTACTTC; CDR3aa: CASNLPGSREQYF
j_gene: TRBJ2-7; v_gene: TRBV6-6; abundance: -; d_gene: -; CDR3nt: TGTGCCAGCACCTCGTCGCCCCGATCCTTGGAGCAGTACTTC; CDR3aa: CASTSSPRSLEQYF
j_gene: TRBJ1-5; v_gene: TRBV19; abundance: -; d_gene: TRBD1; CDR3nt: TGTGCCAGTAGTGCCGGGACAGGGGGCGCTCAGCCCCAGCATTTT; CDR3aa: CASSAGTGGAQPQHF
j_gene: TRBJ1-4; v_gene: TRBV7-6; abundance: -; d_gene: -; CDR3nt: TGTGCCAGCAGCTTAGTGGCGGAGAAACTGTTTTTT; CDR3aa: CASSLVAEKLFF
j_gene: TRBJ2-2; v_gene: TRBV28; abundance: once; d_gene: TRBD1; CDR3nt: TGTGCCAGCAGATTTAGCCCAGGGACAGGGAAAGATGCCGGGGAGCTGTTTTTT; CDR3aa: CASRFSPGTGKDAGELFF
j_gene: TRBJ2-4; v_gene: TRBV28; abundance: -; d_gene: -; CDR3nt: TGTGCCAGCAGTTCCGTCTCCCAGGGGGGAATCGGGGCGATAGCCAAAAACATTCAGTACTTC; CDR3aa: CASSSVSQGGIGAIAKNIQYF
j_gene: TRBJ2-7; v_gene: TRBV5-1; abundance: -; d_gene: -; CDR3nt: TGCGCCAGCAGCTCGGGAGAGGGGGTCCACGAGCAGTACTTC; CDR3aa: CASSSGEGVHEQYF
j_gene: TRBJ2-5; v_gene: TRBV27; abundance: -; d_gene: -; CDR3nt: TGTGCCAGCAGTTTGCGGCGGGTAGGAGAGACCCAGTACTTC; CDR3aa: CASSLRRVGETQYF
j_gene: TRBJ2-7; v_gene: TRBV4-2; abundance: once; d_gene: TRBD2; CDR3nt: TGTGCCAGCAGCCAAGATCATCGAACTAGCGGGATCCACGAGCAGTACTTC; CDR3aa: CASSQDHRTSGIHEQYF
j_gene: TRBJ1-1; v_gene: TRBV9; abundance: -; d_gene: -; CDR3nt: TGTGCCAGCAGCGCCGGTGTCAGCCAGGACACTGAAGCTTTCTTT; CDR3aa: CASSAGVSQDTEAFF
j_gene: TRBJ1-1; v_gene: TRBV7-9; abundance: -; d_gene: -; CDR3nt: TGTGCCAGCAGCTTGCAGAACACTGAAGCTTTCTTT; CDR3aa: CASSLQNTEAFF
j_gene: TRBJ2-5; v_gene: TRBV4-1; abundance: few; d_gene: -; CDR3nt: TGCGCCAGCAGCCAAGATCGCGTTGGGGCGTGGGAGACCCAGTACTTC; CDR3aa: CASSQDRVGAWETQYF
j_gene: TRBJ1-1; v_gene: TRBV28; abundance: -; d_gene: TRBD1; CDR3nt: TGTGCCAGCACCTTACTGACAGGGGGCGCATCAGAAGCTTTCTTT; CDR3aa: CASTLLTGGASEAFF